Listed below are T cell receptor beta chains from one sample, sequenced in a study of CD8 T cells in ankylosing spondylitis. TCRdb redid the calling of the 5' RACE reads with MiXCR, one entry per CDR3 protein. The repertoire has around 490,000 distinct CDR3 sequences, over 4% of them found once; the top ten carry roughly 3.2%. Specimen: blood, either unsorted or a sorted T cell fraction (not recorded which). The receptors shown here come from a male donor with ankylosing spondylitis. Both conserved end residues are part of each CDR3. A D gene is named only where the DNA matches it firmly. The size field is filled for only some rows; it gives once, few, many or a size class.

V gene	J gene	clone size	D gene	CDR3 protein	CDR3 DNA
TRBV4-3	TRBJ2-7	many	TRBD2	CASSLRLAATYEQYF	TGCGCCAGCAGCCTTCGGCTAGCGGCAACCTACGAGCAGTACTTC
TRBV12-3/TRBV12-4	TRBJ2-7	many	-	CASRYSGDSYEQYF	TGTGCCAGCAGATACTCAGGGGACTCCTACGAGCAGTACTTC
TRBV6-2/TRBV6-3	TRBJ2-7	many	TRBD1	CASTSRDRHLYEQYF	TGTGCCAGCACGTCCCGGGACAGGCACCTCTACGAGCAGTACTTC
TRBV7-3	TRBJ1-1	many	-	CASSLSLGTEAFF	TGTGCCAGCAGCTTAAGTCTGGGCACTGAAGCTTTCTTT
TRBV20-1	TRBJ2-3	many	TRBD2	CSARAGTSGITQYF	TGCAGTGCTAGGGCCGGGACTAGCGGAATTACGCAGTATTTT
TRBV12-3/TRBV12-4	TRBJ2-1	many	TRBD1	CASRVSGGFYNEQFF	TGTGCCAGCAGGGTCTCAGGGGGTTTTTACAATGAGCAGTTCTTC
TRBV4-3	TRBJ2-3	many	TRBD2	CASSLAGVADTQYF	TGCGCCAGCTCACTAGCGGGAGTCGCAGATACGCAGTATTTT
TRBV7-2	TRBJ2-7	-	-	CASSSLDRFEEQYF	TGTGCCAGCAGCTCTTTGGACCGATTTGAGGAGCAGTACTTC
TRBV4-3	TRBJ2-1	many	-	CASSQGLLLSYNEQFF	TGCGCCAGCAGCCAAGGGCTCCTACTTTCCTACAATGAGCAGTTCTTC
TRBV20-1	TRBJ1-5	many	-	CSARVAGARNQPQHF	TGCAGTGCTAGAGTTGCAGGGGCCCGCAATCAGCCCCAGCATTTT
TRBV14	TRBJ2-1	many	TRBD2	CASSQLAGGNNEQFF	TGTGCCAGCAGCCAACTAGCGGGAGGTAACAATGAGCAGTTCTTC
TRBV10-2	TRBJ2-3	-	-	CASRGVTQREDTQYF	TGCGCCAGCAGGGGGGTCACCCAGAGGGAAGATACGCAGTATTTT
TRBV20-1	TRBJ1-5	many	-	CSAIPGASAQHF	TGCAGTGCAATCCCCGGGGCTTCCGCCCAGCATTTT
TRBV6-5	TRBJ2-5	many	-	CASSSPRLETQYF	TGTGCCAGCAGTTCCCCCCGTCTAGAGACCCAGTACTTC
TRBV12-5	TRBJ1-2	many	TRBD1	CASGLAEGAFGYTF	TGTGCTAGTGGTTTGGCAGAGGGGGCTTTCGGCTACACCTTC
TRBV29-1	TRBJ1-3	many	-	CSVFDRSGNTIYF	TGCAGCGTTTTCGACAGGTCTGGAAACACCATATATTTT
TRBV7-9	TRBJ2-2	many	TRBD1	CASRPGTGSPGELFF	TGTGCCAGCAGACCCGGGACAGGGTCCCCCGGGGAGCTGTTTTTT
TRBV13	TRBJ2-3	many	-	CASSRDPRRDTQYF	TGTGCCAGCAGCCGGGATCCTCGGCGAGATACGCAGTATTTT
TRBV12-3/TRBV12-4	TRBJ2-1	many	-	CASSPRMGNEQFF	TGTGCCAGCAGCCCGCGGATGGGGAATGAGCAGTTCTTC
TRBV18	TRBJ2-7	few	TRBD2	CASSPLAVREGEQYF	TGTGCCAGCTCACCTCTAGCGGTTCGGGAGGGCGAGCAGTACTTC
TRBV5-5	TRBJ1-1	many	-	CASSLFRSTTEAFF	TGTGCCAGCAGCTTGTTCCGGAGTACCACTGAAGCTTTCTTT
TRBV7-2	TRBJ2-7	few	-	CASSPRRDDEQYF	TGTGCCAGCAGCCCTAGGAGGGATGACGAGCAGTACTTC
TRBV10-3	TRBJ2-2	-	-	CAISESGHGELFF	TGTGCCATCAGTGAGTCAGGGCACGGGGAGCTGTTTTTT
TRBV4-3	TRBJ2-1	many	-	CASSQAGIGEQFF	TGCGCCAGCAGCCAAGCGGGGATCGGTGAGCAGTTCTTC
TRBV29-1	TRBJ1-1	many	TRBD1	CSVGTGVTEAFF	TGCAGCGTCGGGACAGGGGTGACTGAAGCTTTCTTT
TRBV15	TRBJ2-7	many	-	CATSRDRRGMSEQYF	TGTGCCACCAGCAGAGATCGACGGGGAATGAGCGAGCAGTACTTC
TRBV20-1	TRBJ2-1	many	-	CSALLLQARSYNEQFF	TGCAGTGCCCTACTACTACAAGCGCGGTCCTACAATGAGCAGTTCTTC
TRBV20-1	TRBJ1-5	many	TRBD1	CSAKTGRKGPQHF	TGCAGTGCCAAGACAGGGAGGAAGGGGCCCCAGCATTTT
TRBV29-1	TRBJ2-5	many	TRBD2	CSVRTSGETQYF	TGCAGCGTGCGGACTAGCGGGGAGACCCAGTACTTC
TRBV7-9	TRBJ2-7	many	-	CASSDTRAYEQYF	TGTGCCAGCAGCGACACTAGAGCCTACGAGCAGTACTTC
TRBV5-1	TRBJ2-7	many	-	CASSLQSGLAYEQYF	TGCGCCAGCAGCTTGCAGTCAGGTCTTGCCTACGAGCAGTACTTC
TRBV7-2	TRBJ2-7	many	-	CASSSPGDRIYEQYF	TGTGCCAGCAGCTCACCCGGAGACAGAATCTACGAGCAGTACTTC
TRBV7-9	TRBJ1-2	many	-	CASTLGLEAHGYTF	TGTGCCAGCACCCTGGGTCTGGAGGCTCATGGCTACACCTTC
TRBV7-9	TRBJ1-2	many	-	CASSFDRLPYGYTF	TGTGCCAGCAGCTTTGACAGGCTGCCCTATGGCTACACCTTC
TRBV5-6	TRBJ1-2	many	-	CASSFGQNYGYTF	TGTGCCAGCAGCTTTGGACAAAACTATGGCTACACCTTC
TRBV20-1	TRBJ1-1	many	-	CSAGPYTEAFF	TGCAGTGCCGGACCTTACACTGAAGCTTTCTTT
TRBV7-6	TRBJ1-5	few	-	CASARGANQPQHF	TGTGCCAGCGCCAGGGGAGCCAATCAGCCCCAGCATTTT
TRBV29-1	TRBJ2-1	many	TRBD2	CSVAPGLAGANEQFF	TGCAGCGTGGCACCCGGACTAGCGGGAGCGAATGAGCAGTTCTTC
TRBV4-1	TRBJ2-7	many	TRBD1	CASRPTGGSYEQYF	TGCGCCAGCAGACCGACAGGGGGCTCCTACGAGCAGTACTTC
TRBV11-2	TRBJ2-3	few	-	CASAEGGDTQYF	TGTGCCAGCGCAGAGGGGGGAGATACGCAGTATTTT
TRBV20-1	TRBJ1-1	many	TRBD1	CSGTQGADTEAFF	TGCAGTGGCACACAGGGGGCGGACACTGAAGCTTTCTTT